The 3 T cell receptor beta chains in this list originate from one sample, sequenced in a study of T cell repertoires in cytomegalovirus infection. MiXCR, run by TCRdb on the reads, gives a single entry per CDR3 protein. The sample shows 450,000 to 600,000 distinct CDR3 sequences, roughly 46% of them seen only once. Which antigens these TCRs recognize remains unknown. Material: cultured PBMCs, obtained from culture after CMV antigen stimulation. The origin of the receptors is a human donor in good health (CMV status not recorded). Some clones in this sample may be carry-over from other donors' samples.

This chain uses TRBV25-1 with TRBJ1-1; D is uncertain. The germline gives CDR1 MGHDK, CDR2 SYGVNS. The V end lost 4 bases, the J end lost 4 bases, and 7 bases lay between the germline ends. CDR3 size: 12 residues. CDR3 nucleotides: TGTGCCAGCAGTGCCTGGGGCACTGAAGCTTTCTTT. The encoded protein is CASSAWGTEAFF.

This clonotype was detected a few times. The chain carries TRBV28 and TRBJ1-3; 7 positions agree with TRBD1. This CDR3 contains 15 residues. Germline lookup yields CDR1 MDHEN and CDR2 SYDVKM. J was trimmed by 2 bases and V by 6 bases; bases with no gene match: 7. CDR3 in amino acids: CASRSSGGAGNTIYF. The CDR3 nucleotides read TGTGCCAGCAGAAGTTCAGGGGGAGCTGGAAACACCATATATTTT.

This clonotype was seen only a few times. V and J are TRBV24-1 and TRBJ2-1; TRBD2 agrees at 10 bases. The CDR3 sequence is 16 residues long. Losses at the gene ends were 4 bases for V and 7 bases for J; bases not matched to a gene: 9. Looked up from germline, CDR1 is KGHDR and CDR2 is SFDVKD. The CDR3 is CATSDPSGGEGNEQFF. The CDR3 DNA sequence: TGTGCCACCAGTGACCCGAGCGGGGGGGAAGGGAATGAGCAGTTCTTC.